This T cell receptor beta chain was found in a study of shared clonotypes between healthy human individuals. Germline values: CDR1 SGHVS, CDR2 FNYEAQ. This CDR3 is built from 14 residues. Trimming at V came to 7 bases and at J to 6 bases, leaving 9 bases not matched to a gene. Profiling relied on immunoSEQ multiplex PCR, and the TCRdb table lists in-frame clones only, not all of them. Altogether about 2.4 million clones are present, more than 85% being singletons, with the ten largest covering 0.36%. This chain connects TRBV7-6 to TRBJ2-5, with 9 bases identical to TRBD1. Sequencing input: naive CD4+ T cells from PBMCs. As to subset: CD45RA+ positively selected. This TCR was recovered from a young man in good health. Some clones in this sample may be carry-over from other donors' samples. CDR3 DNA: TGTGCCAGCACCACTAGGACAGGGGAAAAGACCCAGTACTTC. Encoded protein: CASTTRTGEKTQYF.